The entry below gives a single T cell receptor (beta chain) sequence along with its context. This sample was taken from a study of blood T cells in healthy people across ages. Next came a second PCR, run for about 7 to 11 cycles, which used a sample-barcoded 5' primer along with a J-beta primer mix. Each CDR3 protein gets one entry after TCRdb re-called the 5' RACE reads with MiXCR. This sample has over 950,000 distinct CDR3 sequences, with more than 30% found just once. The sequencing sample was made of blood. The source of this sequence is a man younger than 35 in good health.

In DNA form, the CDR3 reads TGTGCCAGCAGCCAAGAACACCCCCGCCCCTTCAATGAGCAGTACTTC. It translates to CASSQEHPRPFNEQYF. The V gene is TRBV4-2, the J gene TRBJ2-5; D is uncertain. Between the trimmed V and J ends, which lost 0 bases and 11 bases, there was a span of 22 bases. Germline values: CDR1 LGHNA, CDR2 YNFKEQ. The CDR3 spans 16 residues.